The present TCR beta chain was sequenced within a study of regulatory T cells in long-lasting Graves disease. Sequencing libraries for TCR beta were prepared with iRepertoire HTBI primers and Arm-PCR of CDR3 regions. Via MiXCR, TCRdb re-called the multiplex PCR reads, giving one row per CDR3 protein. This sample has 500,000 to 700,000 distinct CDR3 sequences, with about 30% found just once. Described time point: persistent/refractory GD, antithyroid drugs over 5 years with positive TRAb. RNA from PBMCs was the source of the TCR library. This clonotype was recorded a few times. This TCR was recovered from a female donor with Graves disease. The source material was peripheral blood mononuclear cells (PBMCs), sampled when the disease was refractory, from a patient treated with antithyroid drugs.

The CDR3 DNA reads as TGTGCCAGCAGTTACAATTTGGGGAACACTGAAGCTTTCTTT. The encoded protein is CASSYNLGNTEAFF. This chain links TRBV6-5 with TRBJ1-1, with D hard to call. Germline assignment: CDR1 MNHEY and CDR2 SVGAGI. The V and J ends lost 2 bases and 1 base respectively, with 8 bases between them. The CDR3 loop spans 14 amino acids.